The 30 T cell receptor beta chains listed next were all sequenced from one sample in a study of response to subunit inactivated influenza vaccine. Each CDR3 protein is one row after TCRdb ran MiXCR on the RT-PCR reads. Of 450,000 to 600,000 distinct CDR3 sequences in the sample, roughly 8.2% were seen once. The sample was PBMCs from blood, taken 23 months after vaccination. The receptors come from a man between 50 and 70 years old who received an inactivated influenza vaccine.

The V gene is TRBV13, the J gene TRBJ2-2, with D maybe TRBD2 (5 bases). The CDR3 contains 14 residues. Germline V gene data show CDR1 as PRHDT and CDR2 as FYEKMQ (reference sequence). Trimming shortened V by 2 bases and J by 6 bases, and 10 bases separated the two germline ends. The CDR3 loop reads CASSLRTYPGELFF. The CDR3, as DNA: TGTGCCAGCAGCTTAAGGACTTACCCCGGGGAGCTGTTTTTT.

This clonotype was picked up a small number of times. The rearrangement joins TRBV27 to TRBJ2-3; 9 bases fit TRBD1. This CDR3 is built from 15 residues. With 7 bases clipped from V and 7 bases from J, the junction kept 12 bases outside the gene matches. Germline V gene data show CDR1 as MNHEY and CDR2 as SMNVEV (reference sequence). The CDR3 sequence is CASKDGQGSLYTQYF. In nucleotides, the CDR3 is TGTGCCAGCAAAGACGGACAGGGGTCCCTGTATACGCAGTATTTT.

This clonotype appeared a few times. The chain combines TRBV20-1 with TRBJ2-5, with D possibly TRBD2 on 5 matching bases. The CDR3 contains 13 residues. CDR1 is DFQATT, CDR2 SNEGSKA, per germline (reference sequence). The V end was cut by 6 bases, the J end by 1 base, with 12 bases between. The CDR3 loop is CSAQSGTQETQYF. CDR3 nucleotides: TGCAGTGCCCAGAGCGGTACCCAAGAGACCCAGTACTTC.

The table lists this clonotype with a few counts. The V gene is TRBV20-1, the J gene TRBJ2-1, with a possible D match to TRBD2 (6 bases). V lost 0 bases, J lost 2 bases, and 11 bases lay in between. CDR3 size: 15 residues. CDR1 and CDR2 (germline): DFQATT, SNEGSKA (reference sequence). The CDR3 spells CSARDWGEPYNEQFF. In DNA form, the CDR3 reads TGCAGTGCTAGAGATTGGGGGGAGCCCTACAATGAGCAGTTCTTC.

The V call is TRBV15, the J call TRBJ2-5; TRBD2 matches at 10 bases. The CDR3 consists of 17 residues. Germline CDR1 reads LNHNV; CDR2 reads YYDKDF (reference sequence). V dropped 1 base and J dropped 1; count of bases not matched to a gene: 6. This CDR3 is CATSRVAASGGQETQYF. Written as DNA, the CDR3 is TGTGCCACCAGCAGAGTCGCGGCTAGCGGGGGCCAAGAGACCCAGTACTTC.

The CDR3 region has the DNA TGTGCCGGGAGGTTTGGAGTCAAGGACGAGCAGTACTTC. Protein sequence: CAGRFGVKDEQYF. V is TRBV13 and J is TRBJ2-7; tentatively, D is TRBD2 (6 bases). Germline V CDR1 and CDR2: PRHDT, FYEKMQ (reference sequence). Between the trimmed V and J ends, which lost 11 bases and 5 bases, there was a span of 19 bases. This CDR3 has 13 amino acids.

Notes on this clonotype: At one of its ends the junction is not consistent with the germline gene, which may arise from a read error. The V gene is TRBV7-9, the J gene TRBJ2-5, with 8 bases identical to TRBD1. The CDR3 has 14 residues. CDR1 and CDR2 from the germline V gene are SEHNR and FQNEAQ (reference sequence). The CDR3: CASSNVQGGEAQYF. As DNA, the CDR3 is TGTGCCAGCAGCAACGTACAGGGGGGAGAGGCCCAGTACTTC.

This clonotype was recorded at least ten times. The chain has TRBV4-3 and TRBJ2-7; D ambiguous. The CDR3 loop spans 13 amino acids. V lost 2 bases and J 6 bases, leaving 11 bases between the germline ends. CDR1 is LGHNA, CDR2 YSLEER, per germline. The CDR3 DNA is TGCGCCAGCAGCCAAAAAAGGAACGGCGAGCAGTACTTC. Translation gives CASSQKRNGEQYF.

This clonotype appeared many times. The CDR3 sequence: CASSLQGGDSPLHF. Here the CDR3 DNA reads TGCGCCAGCAGCTTACAGGGGGGCGATTCACCCCTCCACTTT. This chain connects TRBV5-1 to TRBJ1-6; 8 bases align to TRBD1. Germline trimming cut 2 bases from V and 8 bases from J; bases unmatched to any gene: 3. CDR3 size: 14 residues. CDR1 is SGHRS, CDR2 YFSETQ, per germline.

This clonotype was detected a few times. The chain couples TRBV4-2 to TRBJ2-7; D might be TRBD1 (6 bases). Germline-derived CDR1 and CDR2 are LGHNA and YNFKEQ. CDR3 length: 15 residues. Trimming took 1 base from V and 4 from J, leaving 14 bases between them. CDR3 protein: CASSQAGQGKYEQYF. The CDR3 region has the DNA TGTGCCAGCAGCCAAGCGGGGCAGGGGAAATACGAGCAGTACTTC.

The CDR3 reads CSADGGALADEQFF. The CDR3, as DNA: TGCAGTGCTGATGGAGGGGCTCTAGCAGATGAGCAGTTCTTC. V usage is TRBV20-1 and J usage is TRBJ2-1; D is perhaps TRBD2 (6 bases). This CDR3 has 14 amino acids. V lost 5 bases and J lost 8, with 19 bases in between. Germline V gene lookup returns CDR1 DFQATT and CDR2 SNEGSKA (reference sequence).

This clonotype was observed at least ten times. The rearrangement uses TRBV12-3 or TRBV12-4 and TRBJ1-1; TRBD1 agrees at 7 bases. The ends lost 4 bases at V and 6 bases at J; junction bases unmatched: 11. The length of the CDR3 is 15 residues. The DNA of the CDR3 is TGTGCCAGCAGTTCCCACAGGGGTGGCTTATCTGAAGCTTTCTTT. Translated, it gives CASSSHRGGLSEAFF.

The J gene is TRBJ1-6, the V gene TRBV5-1; D call uncertain. CDR1 SGHRS and CDR2 YFSETQ come from the germline V gene. This CDR3 is built from 12 residues. With 0 bases removed from V and 10 bases from J, the gap between germline ends came to 5 bases. CDR3 region: CASSLEGSPLHF. The CDR3 DNA reads as TGCGCCAGCAGCTTGGAGGGCTCACCCCTCCACTTT.

This clonotype was found a few times. V and J are TRBV4-3 and TRBJ1-2; D call uncertain. V was shortened by 0 bases and J by 7 bases, with 15 bases between the two germline ends. CDR1 and CDR2 from the germline V gene are LGHNA and YSLEER. The CDR3 runs to 15 residues. CDR3 sequence reads: CASSQEHRGHGGYTF. The CDR3 bases are TGCGCCAGCAGCCAAGAGCACCGCGGGCATGGTGGCTACACCTTC.

CDR3 in amino acids: CSLLETTRAKNIQYF. DNA of the CDR3: TGCAGCCTCTTAGAGACAACAAGAGCCAAAAACATTCAGTACTTC. V and J are TRBV20-1 and TRBJ2-4, with D hard to call. CDR1 and CDR2 (germline): DFQATT, SNEGSKA (reference sequence). The CDR3 contains 15 residues.

This clonotype was seen a handful of times. The V and J genes are TRBV11-2 and TRBJ2-7; D call uncertain. The germline gives CDR1 SGHAT, CDR2 FQNNGV. The CDR3 spans 14 residues. The V and J ends lost 6 bases and 0 bases respectively, with 12 bases between them. The CDR3 loop is CASSRVGYSYEQYF. For the CDR3, the DNA is TGTGCCAGCAGTCGCGTGGGGTACTCCTACGAGCAGTACTTC.

The V and J genes are TRBV7-9 and TRBJ2-1, with D possibly being TRBD2 (5 bases). V lost 5 bases to trimming and J lost 3 bases, with 11 bases between them. The CDR3 loop spans 14 amino acids. Germline CDR1 SEHNR, CDR2 FQNEAQ (reference sequence). The CDR3 sequence is CASSPPGNYNEQFF. In DNA form, the CDR3 reads TGTGCCAGCAGCCCCCCCGGGAACTACAATGAGCAGTTCTTC.

In its sample, this clonotype was seen a few times. The chain uses TRBV7-2 and TRBJ1-2; D ambiguous. V lost 1 base and J lost 11, with 20 bases in between. The germline CDR1 and CDR2 sequences are SGHTA and FQGNSA. CDR3 size: 15 residues. CDR3: CASSLVVQVALGYTF. The CDR3 DNA reads TGTGCCAGCAGCTTAGTGGTGCAAGTGGCCCTCGGGTACACCTTC. Full variable domain (remainder filled in from reference TRBV7-2 and TRBJ1-2): GAGVSQSPSNKVTEKGKDVELRCDPISGHTALYWYRQSLGQGLEFLIYFQGNSAPDKSGLPSDRFSAERTGGSVSTLTIQRTQQEDSAVYLCASSLVVQVALGYTFGSGTRLTVV.

This clonotype was found many times. V is TRBV20-1 and J is TRBJ2-1; TRBD1 aligns across 8 bases. Trimming cost V 0 bases and J 0 bases; bases outside gene matches: 7. CDR1 and CDR2 from the germline V gene are DFQATT and SNEGSKA (reference sequence). The CDR3 extends over 17 amino acids. In nucleotides, the CDR3 is TGCAGTGCTAGAGACCGAACAGGGGGAAGCTCCTACAATGAGCAGTTCTTC. Amino acid sequence: CSARDRTGGSSYNEQFF.

This clonotype has at least ten counts. The V and J genes are TRBV15 and TRBJ2-7; TRBD1 matches 8 bases. Per the germline V gene, CDR1 is LNHNV and CDR2 is YYDKDF (reference sequence). The CDR3 has 14 residues. Germline trimming cut 4 bases from V and 3 bases from J; bases unmatched to any gene: 5. The CDR3 loop reads CATSKDRVIYEQYF. CDR3 sequence (DNA): TGTGCCACCAGCAAGGACAGGGTCATCTACGAGCAGTACTTC.

This clonotype was recorded many times. The chain combines TRBV11-1 with TRBJ2-7; D may correspond to TRBD1 or TRBD2 (5 bases each). From germline, CDR1 is SGHAT and CDR2 FQDESV (reference sequence). The CDR3 extends over 18 amino acids. V lost 3 bases and J 0 bases, leaving 21 bases between the germline ends. In nucleotides, the CDR3 is TGTGCCAGCAGCTTCAATCCCCTGGGGGAGCGCAGCTCCTACGAGCAGTACTTC. This codes for CASSFNPLGERSSYEQYF.

V is TRBV7-6 and J is TRBJ2-2; D gene ambiguous. V gave up 1 base and J gave up 7 bases, with 7 bases separating them. The V gene's germline CDR1 is SGHVS and CDR2 FNYEAQ. The length of the CDR3 is 13 residues. CDR3 in DNA: TGTGCCAGCAGCTTAGATCATTTCGGGGAGCTGTTTTTT. Its translation: CASSLDHFGELFF.

This clonotype was counted a few times. V usage is TRBV28 and J usage is TRBJ2-3; D is undetermined. Germline CDR1 MDHEN, CDR2 SYDVKM. The CDR3 covers 11 residues. The DNA for the CDR3 is TGTGCGTCCTGGAGCACAGATACGCAGTATTTT. Translated, it gives CASWSTDTQYF.

The chain couples TRBV19 to TRBJ2-1; 8 bases align to TRBD1. This CDR3 region has 15 residues. Losses at the gene ends were 4 bases for V and 8 bases for J; bases not matched to a gene: 10. Germline V lookup: CDR1 LNHDA, CDR2 SQIVND (reference sequence). This chain's CDR3 is CASSSRDRRVDEQFF. The CDR3 DNA follows: TGTGCCAGTAGTAGCCGGGACAGGCGGGTTGATGAGCAGTTCTTC.

The chain is built from TRBV20-1 and TRBJ2-3; 9 nucleotides line up with TRBD2. CDR1 DFQATT and CDR2 SNEGSKA come from the germline V gene (reference sequence). Unmatched junction bases numbered 9, after V lost 6 bases and J lost 2 bases. The CDR3 length is 15 residues. The CDR3 DNA reads TGCAGTGCGGCAAGGCTAGCGGGATTCACAGATACGCAGTATTTT. Protein product: CSAARLAGFTDTQYF.

This clonotype was found many times. This chain connects TRBV3-1 to TRBJ2-2; 10 bases match TRBD2. Trimming cost V 8 bases and J 5 bases; bases outside gene matches: 5. This CDR3 comprises 14 residues. Per the germline V gene, CDR1 is LGHDT and CDR2 is YNNKEL (reference sequence). The CDR3 bases are TGTGCCAGCCGCCTAGCGGGAGCAACCGGGGAGCTGTTTTTT. Translated: CASRLAGATGELFF.

This clonotype was seen repeatedly, ten times or more. The gene calls are TRBV20-1 and TRBJ2-1; the D is unclear. Per germline, CDR1 DFQATT and CDR2 SNEGSKA (reference sequence). CDR3 length: 14 residues. Trimming pared 3 bases from V and 5 bases from J, leaving 14 bases between. CDR3 protein: CSARATSRNNEQFF. DNA for the CDR3: TGCAGTGCTAGGGCGACTTCTAGGAACAATGAGCAGTTCTTC.

The chain uses TRBV7-9 and TRBJ2-5; D ambiguous. Germline CDR1 and CDR2: SEHNR and FQNEAQ (reference sequence). The CDR3 is 14 amino acids. V was shortened by 4 bases and J by 6 bases, with 15 bases between the two germline ends. The CDR3 nucleotides read TGTGCCAGCAGCTCCGGGTCTCCCCCAAAGACCCAGTACTTC. Amino acid sequence: CASSSGSPPKTQYF.

The chain joins TRBV11-2 to TRBJ2-7; 8 nucleotides line up with TRBD2. Germline V CDR1 and CDR2: SGHAT, FQNNGV. V was clipped by 2 bases and J by 7 bases; unmatched bases: 10. CDR3 length: 15 amino acids. The CDR3 bases are TGTGCCAGCAGCTTAAGCGGGAGTGAGACGGAAGAGCAGTACTTC. Encoded protein: CASSLSGSETEEQYF.

This clonotype was detected ten times or more. The rearrangement uses TRBV5-1 and TRBJ1-5, with 7 bases aligning to TRBD1. The junction had 3 bases not matched to a gene; V was cut back by 3 bases and J by 3 bases. The CDR3 consists of 14 residues. Germline CDR1 and CDR2: SGHRS and YFSETQ. The CDR3 sequence: CASSSGGLNQPQHF. CDR3 sequence (DNA): TGCGCCAGCAGCTCAGGGGGGCTCAATCAGCCCCAGCATTTT. The variable domain in full, completed from reference TRBV5-1 and TRBJ1-5, reads KAGVTQTPRYLIKTRGQQVTLSCSPISGHRSVSWYQQTPGQGLQFLFEYFSETQRNKGNFPGRFSGRQFSNSRSEMNVSTLELGDSALYLCASSSGGLNQPQHFGDGTRLSIL.